This TCR beta chain was captured in a study of blood T cell repertoires in COVID-19. About the study: The United States, Italy and Spain supplied acute and convalescent COVID-19 samples.

Germline V gives CDR1 SGHRS, CDR2 YFSETQ. The CDR3 runs 16 residues. Trimming took 2 bases from V and 3 from J; bases not matched to a gene: 8. Produced via immunoSEQ multiplex PCR; TCRdb's table is partial and in-frame only. The sample has some 160,000 clones; 75% to 85% are singletons. The V call is TRBV5-1, the J call TRBJ2-7, with 10 bases that match TRBD1. This receptor was taken from a human donor in a cohort sampled during active COVID-19. The sample taken for sequencing was peripheral blood. The DNA of the CDR3 is TGCGCCAGCAGCTTCTCTCGACAGGGGGCTGGCTACGAGCAGTACTTC. It specifies CASSFSRQGAGYEQYF.